This passage covers 5 T cell receptor beta chains from one sample sequenced in a study of Graves' ophthalmopathy and Graves' hyperthyroidism. As the template, RNA transcripts were used to amplify TCR beta CDR3 regions. Investigators did first-round RT-PCR with HTBI primers, then second-round multiplex PCR. TCRdb reanalysed the multiplex PCR reads using MiXCR and keeps one entry per CDR3 protein. Found here are roughly 400,000 distinct CDR3 sequences, just over 15% of them singletons; the top ten hold approximately 7%. Sequencing was carried out using peripheral blood. Receptors originate from a woman between 18 and 29 years old with stable Graves' hyperthyroidism.

This clonotype was seen more than once but under ten times. CDR3: CASATSPEGPSDGYTF. CDR3 nucleotide sequence: TGTGCCAGCGCTACCAGCCCAGAGGGGCCGAGTGATGGCTACACCTTC. The chain carries TRBV6-1 and TRBJ1-2, with D perhaps matching TRBD1 (5 bases). This CDR3 has 16 amino acids. Trimming pared 8 bases from V and 6 bases from J, leaving 25 bases between. Germline values: CDR1 MNHNS, CDR2 SASEGT.

V is TRBV12-3 or TRBV12-4 and J is TRBJ2-5; tentatively, D is TRBD1 (6 bases). V lost 6 bases, J lost 1 base, and 9 bases lay in between. The CDR3 has 13 amino acids. The CDR3 loop reads CASRSTGQETQYF. CDR3 nucleotides: TGTGCCAGCAGGTCGACAGGCCAAGAGACCCAGTACTTC.

This clonotype occurred many times. The CDR3 bases are TGCGCCAGCAGCTTCAGGGACTCCGATTACGAGCAGTACTTC. It is translated as CASSFRDSDYEQYF. The chain couples TRBV5-1 to TRBJ2-7; weak D call: TRBD2 (6 bases). This CDR3 has 14 amino acids. Trimming cost V 2 bases and J 4 bases, with 13 bases left between them. Germline CDR1 and CDR2: SGHRS and YFSETQ.

This clonotype appeared many times. The rearrangement joins TRBV6-1 to TRBJ1-6, with 7 nucleotides matching TRBD1. CDR3 length equals 14 residues. From germline, CDR1 is MNHNS and CDR2 SASEGT. Trimming cost V 3 bases and J 8 bases; bases outside gene matches: 4. The CDR3 DNA reads as TGTGCCAGCAGTGACCCTACAGGGGATTCACCCCTCCACTTT. This codes for CASSDPTGDSPLHF.

The chain couples TRBV11-3 to TRBJ2-3, with TRBD2 identical over 10 bases. Germline lookup yields CDR1 SGHNT and CDR2 YENEEA. Trimming cost V 5 bases and J 7 bases; bases outside gene matches: 6. There are 14 residues in the CDR3. CDR3 in DNA: TGTGCCAGCAGCCCCGGGACTAGCGTCCATACGCAGTATTTT. Its translation: CASSPGTSVHTQYF.